Reported below is one T cell receptor beta chain. Its specificity is unknown. TCR sequencing covered a few patients who responded to pembrolizumab. This entry comes from a study of PD-1 blockade in mismatch repair-deficient tumors. Method: immunoSEQ multiplex PCR; TCRdb's copy keeps in-frame clones and lacks some. The sample includes approximately 50,000 clones, 78% of them seen just once. The V gene's germline CDR1 is MNHEY and CDR2 SMNVEV (reference sequence). This CDR3 spans 13 amino acids. The J segment lost 7 bases and the V segment lost 8 bases, leaving 9 bases of the junction unmatched. Overall study results and limits: Tumor-resident clones, often undetectable pretreatment in blood, expanded then contracted after pembrolizumab.

The receptor was derived from an adult with mismatch repair-deficient cancer. The specimen was peripheral blood, collected 4 weeks after starting pembrolizumab. The rearrangement joins TRBV27 to TRBJ2-7; TRBD1 agrees at 9 bases. The CDR3 spells CASGTGPPFEQYF. The CDR3 DNA sequence: TGTGCCAGCGGGACAGGGCCCCCCTTTGAGCAGTACTTC.